A single sample is the source of the 3 T cell receptor beta chains below, sequenced in a study of blood T cell repertoires in COVID-19. Clones were read by immunoSEQ multiplex PCR, and TCRdb kept only the in-frame ones, dropping some. This table has over 100,000 clones, 80% to 90% appearing once. The specimen was peripheral blood. All receptors come from a man aged 55 to 69 with COVID-19, enrolled during active disease.

This clone occurred once. The V call is TRBV15, the J call TRBJ1-2, with a weak D call TRBD1 (6 bases). Trimming took off 0 bases at V and 7 bases at J, with 9 bases between the two ends. Germline loops: CDR1 LNHNV, CDR2 YYDKDF (reference sequence). This CDR3 comprises 13 residues. The CDR3: CATSREGAVGYTF. The CDR3 bases are TGTGCCACCAGCAGAGAGGGGGCTGTTGGCTACACCTTC. Drawing the rest from reference TRBV15 and TRBJ1-2, the complete variable domain is DAMVIQNPRYQVTQFGKPVTLSCSQTLNHNVMYWYQQKSSQAPKLLFHYYDKDFNNEADTPDNFQSRRPNTSFCFLDIRSPGLGDTAMYLCATSREGAVGYTFGSGTRLTVV.

This clone appeared once. V gene TRBV5-6 combines with J gene TRBJ1-2; possible D gene TRBD1, 6 bases. CDR1 is SGHDT and CDR2 is YYEEEE in the germline V gene. Deletions cut 0 bases from V and 4 bases from J, with 19 bases between. The CDR3 is 17 amino acids. CDR3 in amino acids: CASSLGRTASRGYGYTF. The CDR3 DNA reads TGTGCCAGCAGCTTGGGGAGGACAGCCTCCCGGGGCTATGGCTACACCTTC.

The chain links TRBV12-3 or TRBV12-4 to TRBJ1-5, with TRBD1 matching 7 bases. V dropped 6 bases and J dropped 7; count of bases not matched to a gene: 6. The CDR3 loop spans 13 amino acids. CDR3 in amino acids: CASSPQGGQPQHF. As DNA, the CDR3 is TGTGCCAGCAGCCCCCAGGGGGGACAGCCCCAGCATTTT.